This T cell receptor (beta chain) was documented in a study of radiotherapy plus CTLA-4 blockade in lung cancer (dated by TCRdb to 2017 to 2018). A note on the overall study: Among the enrolled patients, about 19% had an objective response, and about 29% reached disease control. What the research found in general, with its limitations: After treatment with radiotherapy and ipilimumab, TCR clones that originated in tumors expanded in peripheral blood. The strongest predictors of response, as reported, were early dynamic changes in blood T cell clones along with a rise in serum interferon-beta after radiation.

Sequences SEHNR (CDR1) and FQNEAQ (CDR2) are obtained from the germline V gene (reference sequence). The CDR3 numbers 16 residues from cysteine through phenylalanine. The read is trimmed to its CDR3 DNA, 48 bases read in frame from base 1. Deletion took 1 base off V and 5 bases off J, with a span of 14 bases between the germline ends. The study evaluated CTLA-4 blockade (ipilimumab) given together with focal radiation therapy in patients who had chemo-refractory metastatic non-small-cell lung cancer. As for this clone: Its antigen has not been determined. No base quality values were provided; no much bigger clone lies one nucleotide off.

Library prep was done by the immunoSEQ multiplex PCR assay. Here the immuneACCESS table is served through TCRdb, limited to in-frame sequences with V and J called. Missing clones are a known gap in these copies; in checked studies unresolved V genes cover under half, and the rest lacks a known reason. In all, the sample holds some 96,000 clones, and 85% to 90% of those were seen once. The ten biggest clones cover 4.9% of the sample. The source was peripheral blood, collected from a patient treated with radiotherapy plus ipilimumab. The sequence came from a human donor with non-small cell lung cancer that progressed on radiotherapy plus ipilimumab. The V and J genes are TRBV7-9 and TRBJ2-2; TRBD1 might be the D gene, on 5 matching bases. CDR3 loop: CASSLGQGSRTGELFF. The nucleotide sequence reads as follows: TGTGCCAGCAGCTTAGGCCAGGGAAGTCGGACCGGGGAGCTGTTTTTT.